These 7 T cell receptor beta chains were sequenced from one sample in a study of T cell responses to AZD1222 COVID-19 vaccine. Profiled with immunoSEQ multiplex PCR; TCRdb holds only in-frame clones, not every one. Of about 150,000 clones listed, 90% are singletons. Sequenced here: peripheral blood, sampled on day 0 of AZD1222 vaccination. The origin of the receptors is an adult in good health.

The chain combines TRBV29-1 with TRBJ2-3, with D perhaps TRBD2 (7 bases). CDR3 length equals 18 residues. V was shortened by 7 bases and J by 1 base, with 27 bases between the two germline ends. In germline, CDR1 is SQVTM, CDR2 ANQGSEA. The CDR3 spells CSGGGAEPGLWGTDTQYF. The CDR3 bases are TGCAGCGGGGGGGGCGCGGAACCGGGCCTTTGGGGCACAGATACGCAGTATTTT.

CDR3 in amino acids: CASSNRRGGKNEQFF. In DNA, the CDR3 is TGTGCCAGCAGCAATCGGAGGGGAGGTAAGAATGAGCAGTTCTTC. This chain joins TRBV6-6 and TRBJ2-1; a weak D match, TRBD2 (6 bases). The germline V and J ends were trimmed by 6 bases and 7 bases, with 19 bases remaining between them. The germline CDR1 and CDR2 sequences are MNHNY and SVGAGI (reference sequence). This CDR3 is 15 amino acids long.

The chain's CDR3 is CASSPAGNNQPQHF. The CDR3, as DNA: TGTGCCAGCAGTCCCGCAGGGAACAATCAGCCCCAGCATTTT. The genes are TRBV6-5 and TRBJ1-5; tentatively, D is TRBD1 (5 bases). The V gene's germline CDR1 is MNHEY and CDR2 SVGAGI. The CDR3 covers 14 residues. V was pared by 5 bases and J by 3 bases, with 11 bases between.

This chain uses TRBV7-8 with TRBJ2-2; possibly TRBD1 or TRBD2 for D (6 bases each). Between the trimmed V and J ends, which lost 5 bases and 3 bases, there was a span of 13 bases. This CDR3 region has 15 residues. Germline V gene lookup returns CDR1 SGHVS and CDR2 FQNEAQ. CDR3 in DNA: TGTGCCAGCAGCCGGTCTAGGGGGGACACCGGGGAGCTGTTTTTT. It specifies CASSRSRGDTGELFF.

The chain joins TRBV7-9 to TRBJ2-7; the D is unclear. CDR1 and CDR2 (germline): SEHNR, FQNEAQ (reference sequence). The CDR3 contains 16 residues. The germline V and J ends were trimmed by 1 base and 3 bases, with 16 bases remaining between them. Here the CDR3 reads CASSLEEFAKGYEQYF. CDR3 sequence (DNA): TGTGCCAGCAGCTTAGAGGAGTTTGCGAAAGGCTACGAGCAGTACTTC.

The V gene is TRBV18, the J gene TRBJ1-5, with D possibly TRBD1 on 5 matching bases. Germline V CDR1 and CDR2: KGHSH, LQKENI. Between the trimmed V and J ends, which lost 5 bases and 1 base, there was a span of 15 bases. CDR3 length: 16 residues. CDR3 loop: CASSRSMGGSNQPQHF. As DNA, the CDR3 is TGTGCCAGCTCAAGGTCTATGGGGGGGAGCAATCAGCCCCAGCATTTT.

In nucleotides, the CDR3 is TGTGCCAGCTCACCGGAACGACAGATCCAAGAGACCCAGTACTTC. It is translated as CASSPERQIQETQYF. The V call is TRBV18, the J call TRBJ2-5; possibly TRBD1 for D (5 bases). The germline V and J ends were trimmed by 3 bases and 1 base, with 12 bases remaining between them. Germline V gene sequence: CDR1 KGHSH, CDR2 LQKENI. This CDR3 region has 15 residues.